A selection of T cell receptor beta chains follows, all from one sample in a study of cytomegalovirus exposure and HLA in healthy donors. Produced via immunoSEQ multiplex PCR; TCRdb's table is partial and in-frame only. The data show over 75,000 clones, approximately 86% seen once. The sequencing sample was made of PBMCs. Receptors originate from a young man in good health and CMV-seropositive. Both conserved end residues are part of each CDR3. A D gene is named only where the DNA matches it firmly. Size values are once, few and many counts, or a class for expanded clones, and some rows have none.

>TRBV6-5|TRBJ1-1|.|TRBD1
TGTGCCAGCAGTTCCTGGACAGGCCGGAACACTGAAGCTTTCTTT
CASSSWTGRNTEAFF
>TRBV18|TRBJ2-7|once|.
TGTGCCAGCTCACCAGTTGCGAGGGCGGCCTACGAGCAGTACTTC
CASSPVARAAYEQYF
>TRBV18|TRBJ2-1|.|TRBD2
TGTGCCAGCTCACCACTTCCATTGGCGGGAGGTTACAATGAGCAGTTCTTC
CASSPLPLAGGYNEQFF
>TRBV5-6|TRBJ2-3|once|TRBD1
TGTGCCAGCAGCTCGACGACAGGGAGTGATACGCAGTATTTT
CASSSTTGSDTQYF
>TRBV19|TRBJ1-1|once|.
TGTGCCAGCTTTGACAGGTCGTCTCGTGCTGAAGCTTTCTTT
CASFDRSSRAEAFF
>TRBV11-2|TRBJ1-3|.|.
TGTGCCAGCAGCACACTAAAGGGGGGGTACTCTGGAAACACCATATATTTT
CASSTLKGGYSGNTIYF
>TRBV19|TRBJ2-1|.|TRBD1
TGTGCCAGTAGGAACAGGGGCACTGAGCAGTTCTTC
CASRNRGTEQFF
>TRBV9|TRBJ1-4|once|TRBD1
TGTGCCAGCAGCGATTGGGACAGGGGAGAAAAACTGTTTTTT
CASSDWDRGEKLFF
>TRBV9|TRBJ2-3|few|TRBD2
TGTGCCAGCAGCGCCTTAGCGGGAGGCCCTTCGGCAGATACGCAGTATTTT
CASSALAGGPSADTQYF
>TRBV6-1|TRBJ2-2|once|.
TGTGCCAGCACAGGGCGGACGAACACCGGGGAGCTGTTTTTT
CASTGRTNTGELFF
>TRBV28|TRBJ2-1|.|TRBD2
TGTGCCAGCACCTCGATGGGGGGGTACTACAATGAGCAGTTCTTC
CASTSMGGYYNEQFF
>TRBV6-5|TRBJ1-5|.|.
TGTGCCAGCAGCACCTATGGAGGAGGCAATCAGCCCCAGCATTTT
CASSTYGGGNQPQHF
>TRBV6-5|TRBJ2-5|.|.
TGTGCCAGCAGTTACGGCCAGGGGATCCAAGAGACCCAGTACTTC
CASSYGQGIQETQYF
>TRBV27|TRBJ1-1|.|.
TGTGCCAGCAGTTTATCGGCATTAGAGGAGAACACTGAAGCTTTCTTT
CASSLSALEENTEAFF
>TRBV19|TRBJ2-7|.|.
TGTGCCAGTAGTATTGTTAATGGGGCCGCGGTGCAGTACTTC
CASSIVNGAAVQYF
>TRBV7-7|TRBJ2-7|.|.
TGTGCTAGCAGCTTAGCCGGCTCCTACGAGCAGTACTTC
CASSLAGSYEQYF
>TRBV6-5|TRBJ1-4|.|.
TGTGCCAGCAGTTACGGCTCGACTAATGAAAAACTGTTTTTT
CASSYGSTNEKLFF
>TRBV7-3|TRBJ2-1|few|TRBD1
TGTGCCAGCAGCTCCGGACAGGGCCTGGAGCAGTTCTTC
CASSSGQGLEQFF
>TRBV5-1|TRBJ1-3|.|TRBD1
TGCGCCAGCAGCCCGCCAGGGGGTGGAAACACCATATATTTT
CASSPPGGGNTIYF
>TRBV6-1|TRBJ1-2|.|TRBD1
TGTGCCAGCAGTGAACCTGGGACAGCCTTTTTTGGCTACACCTTC
CASSEPGTAFFGYTF
>TRBV5-8|TRBJ1-5|.|.
TGTGCCAGCAGCTTGGCAGGGATGCGACAGCCCCAGCATTTT
CASSLAGMRQPQHF
>TRBV7-9|TRBJ2-1|.|TRBD2
TGTGCCAGCAGCTTAGCGCTAGCGGGAGCCTACAATGAGCAGTTCTTC
CASSLALAGAYNEQFF
>TRBV18|TRBJ2-5|.|TRBD2
TGTGCCAGCTCACCTGGGCTAGCGGTAGAGACCCAGTACTTC
CASSPGLAVETQYF
>TRBV7-9|TRBJ1-4|.|.
TGTGCCAGCAGCTTAGCTCAGCCCCCGGGACTGTTTTTT
CASSLAQPPGLFF
>TRBV5-1|TRBJ1-1|.|TRBD1
TGCGCCAGCAGCTTGGACGGCAGGGGGATAACTGAAGCTTTCTTT
CASSLDGRGITEAFF
>TRBV5-4|TRBJ2-7|.|.
TGTGCCAGCAGCTTGGAGCCGGGTCAGGGTAACGAGCAGTACTTC
CASSLEPGQGNEQYF
>TRBV6-1|TRBJ2-1|.|.
TGTGCCAGCAGTGAAAGGGGGAGTGAGCAGTTCTTC
CASSERGSEQFF
>TRBV6-6|TRBJ1-2|.|.
TGTGCCAGCGGCGGACAAGTTAATGGCTACACCTTC
CASGGQVNGYTF